This T cell receptor beta chain was documented in a study of blood T cells in healthy people across ages. The study, taken as a whole, reports: Naive CD4+ cell counts and diversity both ran higher in long-lived than in aged donors. Diversity estimated from one million T cells was considered an underestimate. Correlation between TCR beta diversity and naive T cell percentage was strong.

It was with a sample-barcoded 5' primer and a J-beta primer mix that a second PCR of roughly 7 to 12 cycles was run. Each cDNA molecule received a tag from a template-switch adaptor that had 12 random nucleotides. MiXCR was run by TCRdb on the 5' RACE reads, yielding one entry per CDR3 protein. The table records about 620,000 distinct CDR3 sequences, around 21% of them present only once. CDR3 length equals 13 residues. CDR1 is LGHDT and CDR2 is YNNKEL in the germline V gene (reference sequence). Comment on this clonotype: As yet, its antigen is unknown.

The source is a man between 65 and 85 years old in good health. The sample was blood. The rearrangement uses TRBV3-1 and TRBJ2-5, with D possibly matching TRBD2 (5 bases). The end of the DNA fits TRBJ2-7 better, so the J call may be wrong. The DNA for the CDR3 is TGTGCCAGCAGCCAGGGAGTCCAGTCCGAGCAGTACTTC. Protein sequence: CASSQGVQSEQYF.